A single sample is the source of the 15 T cell receptor beta chains below, sequenced in a study of blood T cell repertoires in COVID-19. TCRdb's table, derived via immunoSEQ multiplex PCR, lists solely in-frame clones and lacks some. Among about 140,000 clones listed, about 83% were seen once. Material: peripheral blood. The source of these receptors is a human donor in a cohort sampled during active COVID-19.

J is TRBJ2-7 and V is TRBV1; no check of the table's D call, TRBD2, against the DNA was made. TRBV1 counts as a pseudogene. The CDR3 length is 14 residues. The CDR3 DNA reads TGCACCAGCAGCCCTACTAGCGGGAACTACGAGCAGTACTTC. It encodes CTSSPTSGNYEQYF.

This chain uses TRBV5-1 with TRBJ2-2, with a weak D call TRBD1 (5 bases). This CDR3 is 14 amino acids long. Germline V CDR1 and CDR2: SGHRS, YFSETQ. Deletions cut 0 bases from V and 8 bases from J, with 11 bases between. CDR3 protein: CASSLGQMGGELFF. CDR3 DNA sequence: TGCGCCAGCAGCTTGGGACAGATGGGAGGGGAGCTGTTTTTT.

The chain links TRBV12-5 to TRBJ2-1, with 13 nucleotides matching TRBD2. The junction had 8 bases not matched to a gene; V was cut back by 7 bases and J by 8 bases. CDR3 length equals 15 residues. Germline CDR1 reads LGHNT; CDR2 reads FRNRAP. The CDR3 sequence: CASVKTSGRIHEQFF. The CDR3, as DNA: TGTGCTAGTGTCAAGACTAGCGGGAGGATCCATGAGCAGTTCTTC.

The chain carries TRBV7-2 and TRBJ1-3; D may be TRBD1 (6 bases). The CDR3 contains 14 residues. The germline gives CDR1 SGHTA, CDR2 FQGNSA. The germline V and J ends were trimmed by 4 bases and 8 bases, with 15 bases remaining between them. Written as DNA, the CDR3 is TGTGCCAGCAGCTCGGACACAGGGATGGACACCATATATTTT. Its translation: CASSSDTGMDTIYF.

This chain joins TRBV28 and TRBJ1-2; possibly TRBD1 for D (5 bases). Germline-derived CDR1 and CDR2 are MDHEN and SYDVKM. Between the trimmed V and J ends, which lost 6 bases and 3 bases, there was a span of 14 bases. The CDR3 spans 14 residues. CDR3 in DNA: TGTGCCAGCAGCCCCGGGGGGAGGTACTATGGCTACACCTTC. This codes for CASSPGGRYYGYTF.

The chain uses TRBV28 and TRBJ1-5; possible D gene TRBD1, 5 bases. V was trimmed by 6 bases and J by 0 bases, leaving 9 bases between them. CDR3 length: 14 amino acids. CDR1 is MDHEN and CDR2 is SYDVKM in the germline V gene. The CDR3 region is CASSWTHSNQPQHF. For the CDR3, the DNA is TGTGCCAGCAGCTGGACACATAGCAATCAGCCCCAGCATTTT.

The chain employs TRBV5-1 and TRBJ2-5, with D possibly being TRBD2 (7 bases). The CDR3 has 16 amino acids. V was cut by 1 base and J by 3 bases, with 16 bases left in between. The V gene's germline CDR1 is SGHRS and CDR2 YFSETQ. The CDR3 loop reads CASSLWGRERKETQYF. CDR3 DNA sequence: TGCGCCAGCAGCTTGTGGGGGCGGGAGAGAAAAGAGACCCAGTACTTC.

This sequence joins TRBV7-9 and TRBJ2-1; D may be TRBD2 (6 bases). The CDR3 spans 14 residues. Per germline, CDR1 SEHNR and CDR2 FQNEAQ (reference sequence). The germline V and J ends were trimmed by 0 bases and 10 bases, with 13 bases remaining between them. CDR3 protein: CASSLALTSTEQFF. CDR3 sequence (DNA): TGTGCCAGCAGCTTAGCCCTAACTAGCACCGAGCAGTTCTTC.

The chain has TRBV5-5 and TRBJ2-7; TRBD2 matches at 9 bases. Germline V gene lookup returns CDR1 SGHKS and CDR2 YYEKEE (reference sequence). V shed 5 bases and J 5 bases; nucleotides not matched to a gene: 14. The CDR3 covers 16 residues. The CDR3 DNA is TGTGCCAGCAGTCAGGCCTGGGCGGGAGGGTACAACGAGCAGTACTTC. Translated, it gives CASSQAWAGGYNEQYF.

The V and J genes are TRBV29-1 and TRBJ2-5; D is ambiguous. This CDR3 contains 11 residues. The V end was cut by 7 bases, the J end by 2 bases, with 8 bases between. Germline V gene data show CDR1 as SQVTM and CDR2 as ANQGSEA. CDR3 region: CSAMEQETQYF. The CDR3 DNA sequence: TGCAGCGCTATGGAGCAAGAGACCCAGTACTTC.

The CDR3 nucleotides are TGTGCCAGTCAAACCGCACAGGGGACCTATGGCTACACCTTC. Protein sequence: CASQTAQGTYGYTF. The rearrangement uses TRBV19 and TRBJ1-2; TRBD1 aligns across 7 bases. The CDR3 extends over 14 amino acids. Germline V gives CDR1 LNHDA, CDR2 SQIVND (reference sequence). V was pared by 8 bases and J by 4 bases, with 10 bases of the junction left unmatched.

This clone was found once. The rearrangement uses TRBV24-1 and TRBJ1-2; maybe TRBD1 (6 bases). The CDR3 consists of 14 residues. Per germline, CDR1 KGHDR and CDR2 SFDVKD. V was pared by 4 bases and J by 4 bases, with 12 bases between. DNA of the CDR3: TGTGCCACCAGTGACCCAGGACAGCCCTATGGCTACACCTTC. Encoded protein: CATSDPGQPYGYTF.

In its sample, this clone ranks as medium-sized. The CDR3: CASSHGGSEQYF. The CDR3 nucleotides read TGTGCCAGCAGCCACGGCGGGTCCGAGCAGTACTTC. The chain has TRBV9 and TRBJ2-7; possibly TRBD2 for D (5 bases). Germline CDR1 reads SGDLS; CDR2 reads YYNGEE. This CDR3 is 12 amino acids long. V was shortened by 4 bases and J by 6 bases, with 11 bases between the two germline ends.

This clone turned up a few times. V usage is TRBV19 and J usage is TRBJ2-7; 9 bases line up with TRBD1. The CDR3 length is 14 residues. The germline gives CDR1 LNHDA, CDR2 SQIVND (reference sequence). V shed 3 bases and J 5 bases; nucleotides not matched to a gene: 5. CDR3 coding DNA: TGTGCCAGTAGTATCTTGGACAGGGGTGACGAGCAGTACTTC. This encodes CASSILDRGDEQYF.

The chain employs TRBV2 and TRBJ1-2; D is undetermined. Per the germline V gene, CDR1 is SNHLY and CDR2 is FYNNEI. CDR3 length: 15 residues. V was trimmed by 4 bases and J by 2 bases, leaving 14 bases between them. CDR3 sequence reads: CASSGESTLNYGYTF. DNA for the CDR3: TGTGCCAGCAGTGGAGAAAGCACGTTAAACTATGGCTACACCTTC.